These 29 T cell receptor beta chains came from one sample sequenced in a study of CD8 T cells in Susac syndrome. RNA was extracted with the RNeasy kit, and a quantity of 0.5 to 1 ug was reverse transcribed using random hexamers. From the immunoSEQ multiplex PCR reads, TCRdb called clonotypes with MiXCR, one entry per CDR3 protein. The repertoire has over 150,000 distinct CDR3 sequences, approximately 93% of them found once; the top ten carry more than 0.08%. Sequenced material: CD4+ T cells from PBMCs. These receptors originate from a human donor with multiple sclerosis.

The V call is TRBV11-2, the J call TRBJ2-7; no reliable D call. The CDR3 has 15 amino acids. V was cut by 5 bases and J by 3 bases, with 17 bases left in between. Germline V gene data show CDR1 as SGHAT and CDR2 as FQNNGV. CDR3 nucleotide sequence: TGTGCCAGCAGCCCCCGTGCAGTCGGGCTCTACGAGCAGTACTTC. Translation gives CASSPRAVGLYEQYF.

V gene TRBV10-3 combines with J gene TRBJ1-4; no clear D. Germline loops: CDR1 ENHRY, CDR2 SYGVKD. V was clipped by 5 bases and J by 5 bases, with 15 bases between them. The CDR3 length is 15 residues. CDR3 region: CAISISLGLNEKLFF. The CDR3 DNA reads TGTGCCATCAGTATAAGCCTAGGGCTCAATGAAAAACTGTTTTTT.

The chain carries TRBV7-2 and TRBJ1-2, with D possibly TRBD1 on 6 matching bases. The V gene's germline CDR1 is SGHTA and CDR2 FQGNSA. V was pared by 5 bases and J by 7 bases, with 17 bases between. The CDR3 consists of 14 residues. As DNA, the CDR3 is TGTGCCAGCAGCCCCGTGGGGACAACTCGTGGCTACACCTTC. Translation: CASSPVGTTRGYTF.

V usage is TRBV5-4 and J usage is TRBJ2-3; 10 bases are shared with TRBD1. The CDR3 runs to 17 residues. Germline lookup yields CDR1 SGHNT and CDR2 YYREEE (reference sequence). V was clipped by 0 bases and J by 7 bases; unmatched bases: 11. CDR3 amino acids: CASSLEDRGRKYNTQYF. The CDR3 DNA reads as TGTGCCAGCAGCTTGGAAGACAGGGGGCGAAAATACAATACGCAGTATTTT.

The chain uses TRBV28 and TRBJ2-7; D call uncertain. The CDR3 is made up of 14 amino acids. The V end lost 3 bases, the J end lost 6 bases, and 15 bases lay between the germline ends. Germline CDR1 is MDHEN and CDR2 is SYDVKM. The CDR3 region is CASSLDRVSSEQYF. CDR3 nucleotide sequence: TGTGCCAGCAGTTTGGACCGGGTGTCTTCCGAGCAGTACTTC.

The chain couples TRBV4-1 to TRBJ1-1; a weak D match, TRBD1 (6 bases). CDR3 length equals 15 residues. Looked up from germline, CDR1 is MGHRA and CDR2 is YSYEKL. Trimming pared 4 bases from V and 1 base from J, leaving 13 bases between. The CDR3: CASSPAGGQNTEAFF. The CDR3, as DNA: TGCGCCAGCAGCCCGGCGGGGGGACAGAACACTGAAGCTTTCTTT.

Only one count was recorded for this clonotype. The rearrangement links TRBV3-1 to TRBJ2-3, with unresolved D. This CDR3 is 13 amino acids long. V lost 3 bases to trimming and J lost 3 bases, with 7 bases between them. Per the germline V gene, CDR1 is LGHDT and CDR2 is YNNKEL (reference sequence). The CDR3 loop is CASSHQRTDTQYF. In DNA, the CDR3 is TGTGCCAGCAGCCACCAAAGGACAGATACGCAGTATTTT.

This clonotype has a single count. The chain recombines TRBV6-5 with TRBJ1-1; 9 nucleotides agree with TRBD1. The CDR3 runs to 15 residues. The germline CDR1 and CDR2 sequences are MNHEY and SVGAGI. V lost 2 bases and J lost 4; bases outside the gene matches: 5. This CDR3 is CASSYLGQGGTEAFF. The CDR3, as DNA: TGTGCCAGCAGTTACCTGGGACAGGGAGGCACTGAAGCTTTCTTT.

The chain has TRBV5-1 and TRBJ2-5; tentative D call: TRBD1 (6 bases). This CDR3 comprises 13 residues. Germline assignment: CDR1 SGHRS and CDR2 YFSETQ. V lost 5 bases and J lost 2, with 10 bases in between. This CDR3 reads CASRGGQQETQYF. As DNA, the CDR3 is TGCGCCAGCAGAGGAGGACAGCAAGAGACCCAGTACTTC.

The V call is TRBV30, the J call TRBJ1-3; D remains ambiguous. Germline-derived CDR1 and CDR2 are GTSNPN and SVGIG (reference sequence). This CDR3 has 14 residues. The V gene lost 0 bases and the J gene lost 0 bases, with 6 bases spanning the gap. For the CDR3, the DNA is TGTGCCTGGAGTGTAGGCTCCTCTGGAAACACCATATATTTT. This translates into CAWSVGSSGNTIYF.

The chain combines TRBV19 with TRBJ2-2, with a possible D match to TRBD1 (6 bases). Germline CDR1 and CDR2: LNHDA and SQIVND (reference sequence). The ends were cut back, 3 bases at V and 5 bases at J, with 10 bases in the middle. The CDR3 contains 14 residues. This CDR3 reads CASSILRGTGELFF. CDR3 nucleotide sequence: TGTGCCAGTAGTATCCTCAGGGGAACCGGGGAGCTGTTTTTT.

The chain combines TRBV20-1 with TRBJ2-3; no reliable D call. Trimming shortened V by 0 bases and J by 2 bases, and 9 bases separated the two germline ends. The CDR3 has 14 residues. The germline V gene encodes CDR1 DFQATT and CDR2 SNEGSKA (reference sequence). Written as DNA, the CDR3 is TGCAGTGCTAGAGATGGGGATCTCACAGATACGCAGTATTTT. It encodes CSARDGDLTDTQYF.

The genes are TRBV7-3 and TRBJ2-1; D ambiguous. V shed 2 bases and J shed 5 bases, with 4 bases lying between them. The germline gives CDR1 SGHTA, CDR2 FQGTGA. The CDR3 runs to 12 residues. The CDR3 sequence: CASSLRNNEQFF. In DNA form, the CDR3 reads TGTGCCAGCAGCTTACGGAACAATGAGCAGTTCTTC. The variable domain in full, completed from reference TRBV7-3 and TRBJ2-1, reads GAGVSQTPSNKVTEKGKYVELRCDPISGHTALYWYRQSLGQGPEFLIYFQGTGAADDSGLPNDRFFAVRPEGSVSTLKIQRTERGDSAVYLCASSLRNNEQFFGPGTRLTVL.

The chain carries TRBV12-5 and TRBJ1-5, with 8 bases matching TRBD1. The CDR3 has 14 residues. J was trimmed by 6 bases and V by 4 bases; bases with no gene match: 5. Germline loops: CDR1 LGHNT, CDR2 FRNRAP. The CDR3 DNA reads TGTGCTAGTGGTTCGACAGGGGTCGGTCAGCCCCAGCATTTT. Protein product: CASGSTGVGQPQHF.

The chain employs TRBV10-1 and TRBJ2-1; possible D gene TRBD2, 6 bases. Per the germline V gene, CDR1 is WNHNN and CDR2 is SYGVQD (reference sequence). CDR3 size: 16 residues. Between the trimmed V and J ends, which lost 6 bases and 2 bases, there was a span of 17 bases. CDR3 sequence (DNA): TGCGCCAGCAGCCCGACTCCTAGCGAGACCTACAATGAGCAGTTCTTC. It is translated as CASSPTPSETYNEQFF.

The chain combines TRBV19 with TRBJ2-5; D unclear. The CDR3 is 13 amino acids. V lost 2 bases, J lost 1 base, and 5 bases lay in between. Germline V gene data show CDR1 as LNHDA and CDR2 as SQIVND (reference sequence). CDR3 sequence (DNA): TGTGCCAGTAGTATACAGCGCCAAGAGACCCAGTACTTC. Translating gives CASSIQRQETQYF.

The J gene is TRBJ2-6, the V gene TRBV7-3; no clear D gene. Trimming took off 6 bases at V and 0 bases at J, with 9 bases between the two ends. Germline V gives CDR1 SGHTA, CDR2 FQGTGA. This CDR3 region has 15 residues. In DNA, the CDR3 is TGTGCCAGCAGAGACCCACACTCTGGGGCCAACGTCCTGACTTTC. This translates into CASRDPHSGANVLTF.

This chain uses TRBV7-2 with TRBJ2-3, with D perhaps matching TRBD1 (5 bases). Germline CDR1 is SGHTA and CDR2 is FQGNSA. V lost 5 bases to trimming and J lost 0 bases, with 15 bases between them. The CDR3 loop spans 16 amino acids. The CDR3, as DNA: TGTGCCAGCAGCCAAAGACAGATCTCTAGCACAGATACGCAGTATTTT. Its protein is CASSQRQISSTDTQYF.

In this sample, this clonotype turned up once. V gene TRBV7-2 combines with J gene TRBJ2-1, with 8 bases that match TRBD2. From germline, CDR1 is SGHTA and CDR2 FQGNSA. This CDR3 is built from 14 residues. V trimming: 3 bases; J trimming: 4 bases; junction bases outside the gene matches: 2. The CDR3 protein is CASSFGTRYNEQFF. The CDR3 DNA reads as TGTGCCAGCAGCTTCGGGACTAGGTACAATGAGCAGTTCTTC. The full variable domain, its missing parts supplied by reference TRBV7-2 and TRBJ2-1, is GAGVSQSPSNKVTEKGKDVELRCDPISGHTALYWYRQSLGQGLEFLIYFQGNSAPDKSGLPSDRFSAERTGGSVSTLTIQRTQQEDSAVYLCASSFGTRYNEQFFGPGTRLTVL.

This chain links TRBV7-2 with TRBJ2-4, with D perhaps assigned TRBD1 or TRBD2 (5 bases each). With 5 bases removed from V and 9 bases from J, the gap between germline ends came to 20 bases. Per the germline V gene, CDR1 is SGHTA and CDR2 is FQGNSA. This CDR3 has 15 amino acids. Here the CDR3 DNA reads TGTGCCAGCAGCCCACGGGGACCTACTATGGGCATTCAGTACTTC. As protein: CASSPRGPTMGIQYF. Together with reference TRBV7-2 and TRBJ2-4, the CDR3 gives the full variable domain: GAGVSQSPSNKVTEKGKDVELRCDPISGHTALYWYRQSLGQGLEFLIYFQGNSAPDKSGLPSDRFSAERTGGSVSTLTIQRTQQEDSAVYLCASSPRGPTMGIQYFGAGTRLSVL.

The chain links TRBV28 to TRBJ2-2; unclear D gene. V was clipped by 3 bases and J by 2 bases, with 13 bases between them. Germline loops: CDR1 MDHEN, CDR2 SYDVKM. The CDR3 runs to 16 residues. The CDR3 DNA reads as TGTGCCAGCAGTTTTGGGCAGGTGTTTAACACCGGGGAGCTGTTTTTT. It is translated as CASSFGQVFNTGELFF.

CDR3 loop: CASSQGTGRQTQYF. CDR3 DNA: TGCGCCAGCAGCCAAGGTACAGGGCGGCAGACCCAGTACTTC. The V call is TRBV4-1, the J call TRBJ2-5; D is possibly TRBD1 (6 bases). Trimming shortened V by 1 base and J by 6 bases, and 12 bases separated the two germline ends. The germline V gene has CDR1 MGHRA and CDR2 YSYEKL. The CDR3 has 14 amino acids.

This rearrangement joins TRBV20-1 to TRBJ2-5; D unclear. CDR3 length equals 13 residues. Looked up from germline, CDR1 is DFQATT and CDR2 is SNEGSKA (reference sequence). Deletions cut 1 base from V and 4 bases from J, with 10 bases between. For the CDR3, the DNA is TGCAGTGCTAGAGGAGTCTGGGCAGAGACCCAGTACTTC. Its translation is CSARGVWAETQYF.

V gene TRBV5-1 combines with J gene TRBJ2-5; weak D call: TRBD2 (6 bases). Between the trimmed V and J ends, which lost 4 bases and 2 bases, there was a span of 15 bases. The CDR3 has 15 amino acids. Germline CDR1 reads SGHRS; CDR2 reads YFSETQ. The CDR3 loop is CASSQLEGRQETQYF. The CDR3 bases are TGCGCCAGCAGCCAGTTGGAGGGGAGGCAAGAGACCCAGTACTTC.

This clonotype occurred once. J is TRBJ2-2 and V is TRBV28, with TRBD2 identical over 12 bases. This CDR3 region has 15 residues. CDR1 MDHEN and CDR2 SYDVKM come from the germline V gene. Germline trimming cut 4 bases from V and 5 bases from J; bases unmatched to any gene: 2. The chain's CDR3 is CASSSSGGVTGELFF. The DNA for the CDR3 is TGTGCCAGCAGTTCTAGCGGGGGGGTAACCGGGGAGCTGTTTTTT.

This clonotype is a singleton in its sample. V usage is TRBV12-3 or TRBV12-4 and J usage is TRBJ1-2; perhaps TRBD1 as D (5 bases). The ends were cut back, 3 bases at V and 5 bases at J, with 13 bases in the middle. The CDR3 length is 14 residues. The CDR3, as DNA: TGTGCCAGCAGTTTGACCCACGACAGTTATGGCTACACCTTC. This translates into CASSLTHDSYGYTF.

This rearrangement joins TRBV7-9 to TRBJ1-2; maybe TRBD1 (5 bases). The CDR3 spans 13 residues. Germline V gene lookup returns CDR1 SEHNR and CDR2 FQNEAQ (reference sequence). The germline V and J ends were trimmed by 3 bases and 6 bases, with 11 bases remaining between them. CDR3: CASSFGRDHGYTF. The CDR3 nucleotides are TGTGCCAGCAGCTTCGGCAGGGACCATGGCTACACCTTC.

The genes are TRBV30 and TRBJ1-6, with a tentative D call TRBD1 (5 bases). V lost 6 bases to trimming and J lost 12 bases, with 12 bases between them. The CDR3 spans 11 residues. The V gene's germline CDR1 is GTSNPN and CDR2 SVGIG (reference sequence). The DNA for the CDR3 is TGTGCCTGTCTTCGGGGCGGACCCCTCCACTTT. Protein sequence: CACLRGGPLHF.

V usage is TRBV6-5 and J usage is TRBJ2-7, with 12 bases fitting TRBD2. Germline V CDR1 and CDR2: MNHEY, SVGAGI. The CDR3 is 16 residues long. V gave up 2 bases and J gave up 1 base; unmatched junction bases: 3. The CDR3 nucleotides read TGTGCCAGCAGTTACGCGACTAGCGGGAGTTCCTACGAGCAGTACTTC. It yields the protein CASSYATSGSSYEQYF.